This T cell receptor beta chain was captured by sequencing in a study of blood T cell repertoires in COVID-19. Libraries were prepared by immunoSEQ multiplex PCR; TCRdb keeps only in-frame clonotypes and omits some of them. The data contain more than 300,000 clones, about 89% of them singletons. Germline assignment: CDR1 SEHNR and CDR2 FQNEAQ (reference sequence). The CDR3 has 18 residues. Trimming took 3 bases from V and 5 from J, leaving 25 bases between them. The sequence came from a woman aged 40 to 55 who had been exposed to COVID-19. Sample: PBMCs or T cells enriched from blood (not recorded which). V gene TRBV7-9 combines with J gene TRBJ2-5, with D maybe TRBD1 (6 bases). The CDR3, as DNA: TGTGCCAGCAGCTTTCCCAGGGGTTTGTTAAGTGGTTCGGAGACCCAGTACTTC. This encodes CASSFPRGLLSGSETQYF.